The 26 T cell receptor beta chains in this list originate from one sample, sequenced in a study of blood T cell repertoires in COVID-19. Repertoires were generated with immunoSEQ multiplex PCR, while TCRdb's copy carries only in-frame clones and drops some. The sample consists of about 80,000 clones, more than 75% of them appearing once. Material for sequencing was peripheral blood. The origin of the receptors is a human donor in a cohort sampled during active COVID-19.

This clone was recorded a few times. The chain couples TRBV2 to TRBJ2-7, with D possibly TRBD2 on 6 matching bases. This CDR3 is 16 amino acids long. Trimming removed 7 bases from V and 2 bases from J, with 21 bases in between. CDR1 and CDR2 (germline): SNHLY, FYNNEI. CDR3 sequence (DNA): TGTGCCAGCACCGGAGGGGCAGTCGAGACAACCTACGAGCAGTACTTC. Translation: CASTGGAVETTYEQYF.

This CDR3 is CASSPGQVSYEQYF. The CDR3 bases are TGTGCCAGCTCACCCGGACAAGTATCCTACGAGCAGTACTTC. The V gene is TRBV18, the J gene TRBJ2-7; a possible D gene is TRBD1 (5 bases). The CDR3 runs to 14 residues. V lost 3 bases to trimming and J lost 1 base, with 10 bases between them. Germline CDR1 is KGHSH and CDR2 is LQKENI.

The chain has TRBV2 and TRBJ2-2; 7 bases are a match to TRBD2. Germline trimming cut 8 bases from V and 2 bases from J; bases unmatched to any gene: 8. In germline, CDR1 is SNHLY, CDR2 FYNNEI. The CDR3 has 15 amino acids. This CDR3 is CASSGWDYNTGELFF. DNA of the CDR3: TGTGCCAGCTCGGGGTGGGACTATAACACCGGGGAGCTGTTTTTT. Drawing the rest from reference TRBV2 and TRBJ2-2, the complete variable domain is EPEVTQTPSHQVTQMGQEVILRCVPISNHLYFYWYRQILGQKVEFLVSFYNNEISEKSEIFDDQFSVERPDGSNFTLKIRSTKLEDSAMYFCASSGWDYNTGELFFGEGSRLTVL.

J is TRBJ2-1 and V is TRBV4-2; TRBD1 aligns across 7 bases. The germline gives CDR1 LGHNA, CDR2 YNFKEQ. J lost 1 base, V lost 6 bases, and 3 bases had no gene match. The CDR3 is 14 amino acids. The CDR3 nucleotides are TGTGCCAGCAGGGCGACAGGGTCCTACAATGAGCAGTTCTTC. Its translation is CASRATGSYNEQFF.

The V and J genes are TRBV19 and TRBJ2-7, with 9 bases matching TRBD1. This CDR3 has 13 amino acids. The J segment lost 6 bases and the V segment lost 4 bases, leaving 4 bases of the junction unmatched. The V gene's germline CDR1 is LNHDA and CDR2 SQIVND (reference sequence). This CDR3 reads CASSSGQGTEQYF. The CDR3 DNA is TGTGCCAGTAGTAGCGGACAGGGGACCGAGCAGTACTTC. Based on the CDR3 plus reference TRBV19 and TRBJ2-7, the full variable domain is DGGITQSPKYLFRKEGQNVTLSCEQNLNHDAMYWYRQDPGQGLRLIYYSQIVNDFQKGDIAEGYSVSREKKESFPLTVTSAQKNPTAFYLCASSSGQGTEQYFGPGTRLTVT.

The rearrangement joins TRBV7-6 to TRBJ2-3; D might be TRBD2 (6 bases). Trimming removed 4 bases at V and 2 bases at J, with 22 bases between. Germline V gene data show CDR1 as SGHVS and CDR2 as FNYEAQ. The CDR3 length is 18 residues. The CDR3 DNA reads TGTGCCAGCAGCTCTCTTCGTAACCCCGCGGGACTCACAGATACGCAGTATTTT. Translating gives CASSSLRNPAGLTDTQYF.

The V gene is TRBV7-3, the J gene TRBJ2-2; TRBD2 agrees at 13 bases. The CDR3 length is 17 residues. V lost 6 bases, J lost 0 bases, and 4 bases stayed unmatched. Looked up from germline, CDR1 is SGHTA and CDR2 is FQGTGA. In DNA, the CDR3 is TGTGCCAGCAGACCCACTAGCGGGGGGGCGAACACCGGGGAGCTGTTTTTT. Translating it yields CASRPTSGGANTGELFF.

J is TRBJ1-6 and V is TRBV18; no firm D call. Trimming removed 0 bases from V and 7 bases from J, with 7 bases in between. Germline lookup yields CDR1 KGHSH and CDR2 LQKENI. The CDR3 runs 14 residues. CDR3 bases: TGTGCCAGCTCACCACCGGGCAGGAATTCACCCCTCCACTTT. It is translated as CASSPPGRNSPLHF.

The V call is TRBV2, the J call TRBJ1-3; TRBD1 might be the D (5 bases). With 7 bases removed from V and 4 bases from J, the gap between germline ends came to 14 bases. Germline loops: CDR1 SNHLY, CDR2 FYNNEI. There are 14 residues in the CDR3. The CDR3 spells CASKPGGGGNTIYF. DNA for the CDR3: TGTGCCAGCAAGCCGGGGGGAGGGGGAAACACCATATATTTT.

This chain connects TRBV5-4 to TRBJ2-3, with D unresolved. CDR3 size: 14 residues. Looked up from germline, CDR1 is SGHNT and CDR2 is YYREEE (reference sequence). V lost 1 base to trimming and J lost 2 bases, with 8 bases between them. The chain's CDR3 is CASSLKSVTDTQYF. The CDR3 region has the DNA TGTGCCAGCAGCTTGAAGTCAGTCACAGATACGCAGTATTTT.

V gene TRBV18 combines with J gene TRBJ2-5; possibly TRBD1 for D (6 bases). V lost 5 bases to trimming and J lost 2 bases, with 9 bases between them. The germline V gene encodes CDR1 KGHSH and CDR2 LQKENI. The CDR3 sequence is 13 residues long. The CDR3: CASSTGQQETQYF. In DNA, the CDR3 is TGTGCCAGCTCAACCGGACAGCAAGAGACCCAGTACTTC.

The V gene is TRBV7-3, the J gene TRBJ2-3; the match to TRBD1 covers 8 bases. This CDR3 spans 16 amino acids. The germline CDR1 and CDR2 sequences are SGHTA and FQGTGA. Trimming at V came to 5 bases and at J to 3 bases, leaving 10 bases not matched to a gene. CDR3 sequence: CASSPWTGQGTDTQYF. The CDR3 DNA reads as TGTGCCAGCAGCCCCTGGACAGGGCAGGGAACAGATACGCAGTATTTT. Drawing the rest from reference TRBV7-3 and TRBJ2-3, the complete variable domain is GAGVSQTPSNKVTEKGKYVELRCDPISGHTALYWYRQSLGQGPEFLIYFQGTGAADDSGLPNDRFFAVRPEGSVSTLKIQRTERGDSAVYLCASSPWTGQGTDTQYFGPGTRLTVL.

The V call is TRBV28, the J call TRBJ1-1; 7 positions agree with TRBD1. The CDR3 covers 15 residues. The V and J ends lost 1 base and 7 bases, in that order; junction bases with no gene match: 9. Germline V gene sequence: CDR1 MDHEN, CDR2 SYDVKM. The CDR3, as DNA: TGTGCCAGCAGTTTATTTGAGACAGGGCTTCTTGAAGCTTTCTTT. This gives the protein CASSLFETGLLEAFF.

The CDR3 nucleotides read TGTGCCAGCAGTTGGTCGGGACAGGGGGCCGACACTGAAGCTTTCTTT. As protein: CASSWSGQGADTEAFF. The rearrangement links TRBV6-6 to TRBJ1-1; 12 bases agree with TRBD1. CDR3 length: 16 residues. The germline V gene encodes CDR1 MNHNY and CDR2 SVGAGI (reference sequence). V shed 4 bases, J shed 3 bases, and the junction held 6 bases outside the gene matches.

The chain joins TRBV2 to TRBJ1-2, with 7 bases identical to TRBD1. Germline V gives CDR1 SNHLY, CDR2 FYNNEI. The CDR3 runs 15 residues. After removal of 7 bases from V and 4 bases from J, the junction contained 12 bases not matched to a gene. CDR3 loop: CASNLGQARGYGYTF. The CDR3 bases are TGTGCCAGCAACCTTGGACAGGCGCGGGGCTATGGCTACACCTTC.

The chain combines TRBV28 with TRBJ2-1, with D uncertain. The CDR3 is 9 amino acids. The ends were cut back, 8 bases at V and 13 bases at J, with 9 bases in the middle. The germline V gene has CDR1 MDHEN and CDR2 SYDVKM. CDR3 region: CASGQAQFF. CDR3 DNA sequence: TGTGCCAGCGGGCAGGCTCAGTTCTTC.

V and J are TRBV18 and TRBJ2-3; D perhaps matches TRBD2 (5 bases). CDR3 length: 14 residues. Germline-derived CDR1 and CDR2 are KGHSH and LQKENI. The germline V and J ends were trimmed by 3 bases and 2 bases, with 9 bases remaining between them. CDR3 residues: CASSPRTHTDTQYF. Here the CDR3 DNA reads TGTGCCAGCTCACCGCGGACTCACACAGATACGCAGTATTTT.

This chain uses TRBV7-2 with TRBJ2-5, with D possibly matching TRBD2 (6 bases). The V end lost 2 bases, the J end lost 5 bases, and 15 bases lay between the germline ends. CDR1 is SGHTA, CDR2 FQGNSA, per germline. The CDR3 is 15 residues long. The CDR3 coding sequence is TGTGCCAGCAGCTTACCCACTAGTGGGAGGGAGACCCAGTACTTC. Translation gives CASSLPTSGRETQYF.

In this sample, this clone turned up a few times. J is TRBJ1-5 and V is TRBV3-1 (or the pseudogene TRBV3-2); D ambiguous. The CDR3 is 13 amino acids. Trimming shortened V by 5 bases and J by 0 bases, and 5 bases separated the two germline ends. The germline gives CDR1 LGHDT, CDR2 YNNKEL (reference sequence). The CDR3: CASSSNSNQPQHF. Here the CDR3 DNA reads TGTGCCAGCAGCTCTAATAGCAATCAGCCCCAGCATTTT.

The rearrangement links TRBV19 to TRBJ2-3; 14 bases match TRBD2. Trimming cost V 5 bases and J 6 bases; bases outside gene matches: 7. In germline, CDR1 is LNHDA, CDR2 SQIVND (reference sequence). CDR3 length equals 16 residues. The DNA of the CDR3 is TGTGCCAGTAGTTGGCGACTAGCGGGGGGGCTGGATACGCAGTATTTT. This sequence encodes CASSWRLAGGLDTQYF.

This sequence joins TRBV29-1 and TRBJ1-2, with D possibly being TRBD1 (5 bases). The CDR3 length is 11 residues. From germline, CDR1 is SQVTM and CDR2 ANQGSEA. The germline V and J ends were trimmed by 4 bases and 2 bases, with 5 bases remaining between them. The CDR3 loop is CSVGQNYGYTF. CDR3 coding DNA: TGCAGCGTTGGACAGAACTATGGCTACACCTTC.

This clone was counted between two and nine times. The rearrangement uses TRBV3-1 (or the pseudogene TRBV3-2) and TRBJ2-5, with TRBD2 matching over 10 bases. CDR1 and CDR2 (germline): LGHDT, YNNKEL (reference sequence). With 4 bases clipped from V and 3 bases from J, the junction kept 5 bases outside the gene matches. CDR3 length: 15 residues. The CDR3 is CASSRGLAAEETQYF. The CDR3 DNA reads TGTGCCAGCAGCCGTGGACTAGCGGCGGAAGAGACCCAGTACTTC.

The chain joins TRBV5-4 to TRBJ1-2; 9 bases agree with TRBD1. The CDR3 spans 16 residues. J lost 2 bases, V lost 4 bases, and 9 bases had no gene match. CDR1 and CDR2 (germline): SGHNT, YYREEE (reference sequence). The CDR3 nucleotides are TGTGCCAGCAGCCCGGGACCCGGGACAGGGAACTATGGCTACACCTTC. Translated: CASSPGPGTGNYGYTF. Supplemented by reference TRBV5-4 and TRBJ1-2, the full variable domain reads ETGVTQSPTHLIKTRGQQVTLRCSSQSGHNTVSWYQQALGQGPQFIFQYYREEENGRGNFPPRFSGLQFPNYSSELNVNALELDDSALYLCASSPGPGTGNYGYTFGSGTRLTVV.

This chain connects TRBV10-1 to TRBJ2-1; D is perhaps TRBD1 (6 bases). From germline, CDR1 is WNHNN and CDR2 SYGVQD (reference sequence). The CDR3 is 14 amino acids. V shed 2 bases and J shed 7 bases, with 12 bases lying between them. The CDR3 sequence: CASSELARGNEQFF. The CDR3 bases are TGCGCCAGCAGTGAGCTCGCCAGGGGAAATGAGCAGTTCTTC.

The chain joins TRBV5-1 to TRBJ2-2; 10 nucleotides agree with TRBD2. The CDR3 totals 16 residues. CDR1 SGHRS and CDR2 YFSETQ come from the germline V gene. The V and J ends lost 1 base and 0 bases, in that order; junction bases with no gene match: 0. The CDR3 sequence: CASSLTSGANTGELFF. In DNA, the CDR3 is TGCGCCAGCAGCTTGACTAGCGGGGCGAACACCGGGGAGCTGTTTTTT.

V gene TRBV5-8 combines with J gene TRBJ1-4; D is perhaps TRBD1 (6 bases). V shed 0 bases and J shed 7 bases, with 10 bases lying between them. CDR1 and CDR2 from the germline V gene are SGHTS and YDEGEE. This CDR3 is 14 amino acids long. CDR3 bases: TGTGCCAGCAGCTTGGGTCAGGGGTTTGAAAAACTGTTTTTT. Translation: CASSLGQGFEKLFF. Looking up the rest from reference TRBV5-8 and TRBJ1-4 gives the full variable domain: EAGVTQSPTHLIKTRGQQATLRCSPISGHTSVYWYQQALGLGLQFLLWYDEGEERNRGNFPPRFSGRQFPNYSSELNVNALELEDSALYLCASSLGQGFEKLFFGSGTQLSVL.